This passage covers 6 T cell receptor beta chains from one sample sequenced in a study of neoadjuvant nivolumab and ipilimumab in lung cancer. The protocol was immunoSEQ multiplex PCR, while the TCRdb copy is restricted to in-frame clones and leaves out a portion. The sample holds 20,000 to 25,000 clones, about four fifths seen once. The specimen comprised peripheral blood, sampled before neoadjuvant nivolumab, alone or with ipilimumab. Receptor source: an adult with non-small cell lung cancer.

The chain has TRBV5-5 and TRBJ1-5; D is ambiguous. The germline CDR1 and CDR2 sequences are SGHKS and YYEKEE (reference sequence). Trimming removed 3 bases from V and 6 bases from J, with 16 bases in between. The CDR3 sequence is 15 residues long. CDR3 DNA: TGTGCCAGCAGCTCTGTGGTTGGATCAAGTCAGCCCCAGCATTTT. As protein: CASSSVVGSSQPQHF.

Remarks on this clone: At one boundary the junction diverges from the germline segment, which might be a read error. The genes are TRBV14 and TRBJ1-1, with TRBD1 identical over 10 bases. CDR3 size: 16 residues. Germline V gives CDR1 SGHDN, CDR2 FVKESK. CDR3 in DNA: TGTGCCAGCAGCCTTATCCTCGGGGACAGGGGCACTGAGGCTTTCTTT. Amino acid sequence: CASSLILGDRGTEAFF.

This clone was counted once. In DNA form, the CDR3 reads TGTGCCTGGGGTAACTATGGCTACACCTTC. This gives the protein CAWGNYGYTF. V is TRBV30 and J is TRBJ1-2, with D unclear. Germline loops: CDR1 GTSNPN, CDR2 SVGIG (reference sequence). Trimming stripped 5 bases from V and 1 base from J, with 2 bases between. This CDR3 has 10 amino acids.

V is TRBV5-5 and J is TRBJ2-4; D uncertain. CDR1 and CDR2 (germline): SGHKS, YYEKEE (reference sequence). The CDR3 is 15 amino acids. Trimming removed 0 bases at V and 0 bases at J, with 7 bases between. Here the CDR3 DNA reads TGTGCCAGCAGCTTGGCCCTCCTAGCCAAAAACATTCAGTACTTC. This encodes CASSLALLAKNIQYF.

This clone ranks as medium-sized. This same CDR3 is encoded by further DNA sequences in the sample. The V and J genes are TRBV5-4 and TRBJ1-2; possible D gene TRBD1, 6 bases. Germline CDR1 reads SGHNT; CDR2 reads YYREEE (reference sequence). V was shortened by 3 bases and J by 6 bases, with 9 bases between the two germline ends. The CDR3 is 12 residues long. This CDR3 is CASSSQGDGYTF. For the CDR3, the DNA is TGTGCCAGCAGCTCACAGGGAGATGGCTACACCTTC.

The rearrangement uses TRBV29-1 and TRBJ2-7, with D unresolved. This CDR3 is 13 amino acids long. With 0 bases removed from V and 7 bases from J, the gap between germline ends came to 13 bases. CDR1 and CDR2 from the germline V gene are SQVTM and ANQGSEA. The CDR3 here is CSVEDSGFREQYF. The CDR3 DNA reads TGCAGCGTTGAAGATAGTGGGTTCCGGGAGCAGTACTTC.